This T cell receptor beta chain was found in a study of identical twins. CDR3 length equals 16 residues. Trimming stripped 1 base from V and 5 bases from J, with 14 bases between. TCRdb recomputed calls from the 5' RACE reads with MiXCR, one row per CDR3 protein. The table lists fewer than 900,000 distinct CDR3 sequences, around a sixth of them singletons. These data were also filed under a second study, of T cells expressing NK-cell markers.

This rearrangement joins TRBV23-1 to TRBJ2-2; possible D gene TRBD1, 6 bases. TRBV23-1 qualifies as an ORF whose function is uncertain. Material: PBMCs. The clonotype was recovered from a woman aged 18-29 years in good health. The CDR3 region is CASSQYEQGQTGELFF. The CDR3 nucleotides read TGCGCCAGCAGTCAATATGAACAGGGCCAAACCGGGGAGCTGTTTTTT.